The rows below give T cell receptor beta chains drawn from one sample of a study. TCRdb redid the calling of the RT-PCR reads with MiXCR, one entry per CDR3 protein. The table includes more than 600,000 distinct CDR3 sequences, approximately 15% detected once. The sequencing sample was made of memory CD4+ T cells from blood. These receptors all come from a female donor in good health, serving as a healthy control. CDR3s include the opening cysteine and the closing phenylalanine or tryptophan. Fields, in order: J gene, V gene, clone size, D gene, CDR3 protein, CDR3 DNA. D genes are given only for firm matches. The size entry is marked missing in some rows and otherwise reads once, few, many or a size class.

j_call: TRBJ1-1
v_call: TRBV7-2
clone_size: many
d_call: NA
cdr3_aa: CAAGGRNTEAFF
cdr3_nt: TGTGCCGCTGGGGGAAGGAACACTGAAGCTTTCTTT

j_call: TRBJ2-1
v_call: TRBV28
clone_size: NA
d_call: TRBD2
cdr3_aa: CASRPSSGGSSYNEQFF
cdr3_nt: TGTGCCAGCAGGCCGTCTAGCGGGGGTAGCTCCTACAATGAGCAGTTCTTC

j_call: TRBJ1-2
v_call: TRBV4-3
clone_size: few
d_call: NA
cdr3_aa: CASSQDRRSGYTF
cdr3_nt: TGCGCCAGCAGCCAAGATAGGAGGAGTGGCTACACCTTC

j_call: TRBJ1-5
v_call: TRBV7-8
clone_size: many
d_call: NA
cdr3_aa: CASSLDSRPFVNQPQHF
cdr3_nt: TGTGCCAGCAGCTTAGACAGTCGACCTTTCGTAAATCAGCCCCAGCATTTT

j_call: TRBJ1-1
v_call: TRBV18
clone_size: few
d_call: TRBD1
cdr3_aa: CASSPSGTGGAEAFF
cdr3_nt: TGTGCCAGCTCACCTTCCGGGACAGGGGGGGCTGAAGCTTTCTTT

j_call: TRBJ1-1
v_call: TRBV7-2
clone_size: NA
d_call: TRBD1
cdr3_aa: CASSVRTGGVNTEAFF
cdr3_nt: TGTGCCAGCAGCGTCCGGACAGGGGGCGTGAACACTGAAGCTTTCTTT

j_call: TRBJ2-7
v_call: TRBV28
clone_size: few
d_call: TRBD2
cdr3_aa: CASKAPGLASYEQYF
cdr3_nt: TGTGCCAGCAAAGCCCCTGGACTAGCGTCCTACGAGCAGTACTTC

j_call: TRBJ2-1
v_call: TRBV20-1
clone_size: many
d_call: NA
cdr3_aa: CSASTDHEQFF
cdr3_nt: TGCAGTGCTAGTACAGATCATGAGCAGTTCTTC

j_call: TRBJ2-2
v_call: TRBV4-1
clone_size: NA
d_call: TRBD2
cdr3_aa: CASSRPLRSAGGWGELFF
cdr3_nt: TGCGCCAGCAGCCGTCCCCTAAGGAGTGCGGGAGGTTGGGGGGAGCTGTTTTTT

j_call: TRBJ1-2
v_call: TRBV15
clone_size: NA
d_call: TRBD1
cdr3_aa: CATSREAGGPYGYTF
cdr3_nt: TGTGCCACCAGCAGAGAGGCAGGGGGCCCCTATGGCTACACCTTC

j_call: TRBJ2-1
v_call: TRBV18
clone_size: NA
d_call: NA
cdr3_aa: CASSPSTGSYNEQFF
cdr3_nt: TGTGCCAGCTCACCATCTACTGGGAGCTACAATGAGCAGTTCTTC

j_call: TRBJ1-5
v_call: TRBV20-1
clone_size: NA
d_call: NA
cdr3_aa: CSPLRQAWNQPQHF
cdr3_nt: TGCAGTCCCTTGAGACAGGCCTGGAATCAGCCCCAGCATTTT

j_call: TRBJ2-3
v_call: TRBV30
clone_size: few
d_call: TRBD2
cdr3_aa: CALTAAAGGFNTQYF
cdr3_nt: TGTGCCTTGACTGCAGCAGCGGGAGGTTTCAATACGCAGTATTTT

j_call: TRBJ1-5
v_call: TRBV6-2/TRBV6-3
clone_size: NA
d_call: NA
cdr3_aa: CASSSSGGWKQPQHF
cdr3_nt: TGTGCCAGCAGTTCCTCCGGGGGCTGGAAACAGCCCCAGCATTTT

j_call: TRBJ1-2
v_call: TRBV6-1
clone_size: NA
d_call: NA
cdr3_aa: CASSASDRGYTF
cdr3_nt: TGTGCCAGCAGTGCCTCTGACAGGGGCTACACCTTC

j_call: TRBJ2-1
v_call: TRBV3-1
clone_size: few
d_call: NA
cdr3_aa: CASSQMQTSYNEQFF
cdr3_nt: TGTGCCAGCAGCCAAATGCAGACCTCCTACAATGAGCAGTTCTTC

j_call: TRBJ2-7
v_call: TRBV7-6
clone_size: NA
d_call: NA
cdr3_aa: CASSLEQGGTYEQYF
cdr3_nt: TGTGCCAGCAGCTTAGAACAGGGTGGAACCTACGAGCAGTACTTC

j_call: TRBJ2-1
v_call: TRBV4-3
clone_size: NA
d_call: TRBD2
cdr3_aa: CASSQEAGIYNEQFF
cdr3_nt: TGCGCCAGCAGCCAAGAAGCGGGAATCTACAATGAGCAGTTCTTC

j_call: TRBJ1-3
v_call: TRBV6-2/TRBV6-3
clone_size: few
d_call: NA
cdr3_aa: CASSYNGFSGNTIYF
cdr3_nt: TGTGCCAGCAGTTACAACGGGTTCTCTGGAAACACCATATATTTT

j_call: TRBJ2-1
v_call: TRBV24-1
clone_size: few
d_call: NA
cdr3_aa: CATSDLTGGWDEQFF
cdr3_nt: TGTGCCACCAGTGATTTGACGGGGGGCTGGGATGAGCAGTTCTTC

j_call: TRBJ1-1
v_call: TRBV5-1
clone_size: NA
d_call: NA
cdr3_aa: CASSLGILNTEAFF
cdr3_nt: TGCGCCAGCAGCTTGGGTATCCTGAACACTGAAGCTTTCTTT

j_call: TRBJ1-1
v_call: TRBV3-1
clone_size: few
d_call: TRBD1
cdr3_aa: CASSPYPGQGNTEAFF
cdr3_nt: TGTGCCAGCAGCCCTTATCCGGGACAGGGGAACACTGAAGCTTTCTTT

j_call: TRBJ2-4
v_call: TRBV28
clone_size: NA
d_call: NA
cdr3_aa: CASIESRAGAKNIQYF
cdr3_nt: TGTGCCAGCATCGAATCCAGGGCGGGGGCCAAAAACATTCAGTACTTC

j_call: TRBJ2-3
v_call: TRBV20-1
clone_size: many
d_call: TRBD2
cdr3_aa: CSAPGSGLGRYGTQYF
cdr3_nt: TGCAGTGCTCCGGGATCGGGACTAGGGAGATATGGTACGCAGTATTTT

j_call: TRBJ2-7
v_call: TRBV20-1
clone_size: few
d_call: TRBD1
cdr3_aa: CSALPGQGTDEQYF
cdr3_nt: TGCAGTGCCCTCCCGGGACAGGGAACGGACGAGCAGTACTTC

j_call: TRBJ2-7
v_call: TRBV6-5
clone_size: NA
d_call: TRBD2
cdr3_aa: CASSYSPSGASYEQYF
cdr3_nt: TGTGCCAGCAGTTACTCGCCTAGCGGGGCCTCCTACGAGCAGTACTTC

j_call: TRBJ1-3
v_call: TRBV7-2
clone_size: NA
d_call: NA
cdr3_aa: CASSLQGLGNTIYF
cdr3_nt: TGTGCCAGCAGCTTACAGGGTCTTGGAAACACCATATATTTT

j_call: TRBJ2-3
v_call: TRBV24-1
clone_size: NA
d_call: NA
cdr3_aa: CATSDWGTTTDTQYF
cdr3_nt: TGTGCCACCAGTGATTGGGGCACTACCACAGATACGCAGTATTTT

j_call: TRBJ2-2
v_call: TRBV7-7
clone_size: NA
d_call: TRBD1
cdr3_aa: CASSAGATGVAGELFF
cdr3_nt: TGTGCTAGCAGCGCAGGGGCTACAGGGGTCGCCGGGGAGCTGTTTTTT

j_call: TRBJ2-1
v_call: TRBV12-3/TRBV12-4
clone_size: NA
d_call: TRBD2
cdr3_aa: CASSSLGRGLALTNEQFF
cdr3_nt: TGTGCCAGCAGTTCTCTAGGGAGGGGACTAGCTCTAACGAATGAGCAGTTCTTC

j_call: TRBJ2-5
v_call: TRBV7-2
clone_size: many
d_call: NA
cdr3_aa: CASSSTWGGLETQYF
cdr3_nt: TGTGCCAGCAGCTCAACATGGGGGGGCCTGGAGACCCAGTACTTC

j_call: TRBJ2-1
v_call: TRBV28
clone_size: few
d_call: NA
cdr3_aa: CASTRGGFVGSYNEQFF
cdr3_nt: TGTGCCAGCACCAGAGGAGGGTTCGTGGGATCCTACAATGAGCAGTTCTTC

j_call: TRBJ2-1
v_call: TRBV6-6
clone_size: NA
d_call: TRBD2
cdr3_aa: CASSSGGSSNEQFF
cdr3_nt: TGTGCCAGCAGTTCTGGCGGGAGTAGCAATGAGCAGTTCTTC

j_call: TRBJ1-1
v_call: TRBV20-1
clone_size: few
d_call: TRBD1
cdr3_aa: CSAIGRQGGRSEAFF
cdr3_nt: TGCAGTGCTATAGGGAGGCAGGGGGGAAGGTCTGAAGCTTTCTTT

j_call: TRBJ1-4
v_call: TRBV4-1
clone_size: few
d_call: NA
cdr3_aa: CASSVGTRIEKLFF
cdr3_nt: TGCGCCAGCAGCGTAGGGACACGCATTGAAAAACTGTTTTTT

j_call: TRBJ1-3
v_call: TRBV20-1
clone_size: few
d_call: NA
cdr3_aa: CSASIRSSGNTIYF
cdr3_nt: TGCAGTGCTAGTATCCGAAGCTCTGGAAACACCATATATTTT

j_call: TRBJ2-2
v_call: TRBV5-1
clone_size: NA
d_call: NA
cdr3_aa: CASSLAGTPGSGELFF
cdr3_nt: TGCGCCAGCAGCTTGGCCGGGACGCCCGGGAGCGGGGAGCTGTTTTTT

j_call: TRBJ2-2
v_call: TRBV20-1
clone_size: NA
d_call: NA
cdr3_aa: CSARSTGELFF
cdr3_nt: TGCAGTGCTAGGAGCACCGGGGAGCTGTTTTTT

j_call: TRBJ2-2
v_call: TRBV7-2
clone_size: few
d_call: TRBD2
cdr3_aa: CASSTRLAGTATGELFF
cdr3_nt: TGTGCCAGCAGCACAAGACTAGCGGGAACCGCGACCGGGGAGCTGTTTTTT

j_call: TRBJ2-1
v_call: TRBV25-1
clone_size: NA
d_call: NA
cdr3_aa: CASSGLQGKRSREDYAYNEQFF
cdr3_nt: TGTGCCAGCAGTGGGCTACAGGGAAAGAGGTCCCGTGAGGACTACGCCTACAATGAGCAGTTCTTC

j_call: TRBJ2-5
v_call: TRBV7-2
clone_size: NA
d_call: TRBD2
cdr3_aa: CASSALAGGETQYF
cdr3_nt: TGTGCCAGCAGCGCGCTAGCGGGGGGCGAGACCCAGTACTTC

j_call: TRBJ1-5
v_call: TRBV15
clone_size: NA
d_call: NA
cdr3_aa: CATRSAIGGNQPQHF
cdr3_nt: TGTGCCACCAGGTCAGCTATTGGAGGCAATCAGCCCCAGCATTTT

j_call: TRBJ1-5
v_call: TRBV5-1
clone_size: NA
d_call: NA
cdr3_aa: CASSSGQKNQPQHF
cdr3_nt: TGCGCCAGCAGCAGTGGACAAAAAAATCAGCCCCAGCATTTT

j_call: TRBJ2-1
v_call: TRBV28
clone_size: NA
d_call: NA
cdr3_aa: CASSPTPIINHNEQFF
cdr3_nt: TGTGCCAGCAGCCCCACCCCAATTATTAATCACAATGAGCAGTTCTTC

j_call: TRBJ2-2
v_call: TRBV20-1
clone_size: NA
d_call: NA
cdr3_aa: CSARSGDTGTGELFF
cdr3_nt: TGCAGTGCTAGGTCCGGGGACACGGGCACCGGGGAGCTGTTTTTT

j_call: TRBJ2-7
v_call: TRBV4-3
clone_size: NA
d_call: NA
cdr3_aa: CASSQDGISTYEQYF
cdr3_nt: TGCGCCAGCAGCCAAGACGGGATTTCAACCTACGAGCAGTACTTC

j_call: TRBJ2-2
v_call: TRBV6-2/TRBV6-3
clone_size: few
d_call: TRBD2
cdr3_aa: CASSYSNRLRGRYLNTGELFF
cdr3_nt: TGTGCCAGCAGTTACTCGAATCGACTCCGCGGGAGGTACTTAAACACCGGGGAGCTGTTTTTT

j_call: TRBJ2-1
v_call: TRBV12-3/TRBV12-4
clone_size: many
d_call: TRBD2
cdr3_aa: CASRPTSGRYNEQFF
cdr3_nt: TGTGCCAGCAGGCCGACTAGCGGGAGATACAATGAGCAGTTCTTC

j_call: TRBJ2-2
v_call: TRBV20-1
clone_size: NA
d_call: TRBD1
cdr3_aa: CSARPSGTGNTGELFF
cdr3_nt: TGCAGTGCTAGACCCTCCGGGACAGGGAACACCGGGGAGCTGTTTTTT

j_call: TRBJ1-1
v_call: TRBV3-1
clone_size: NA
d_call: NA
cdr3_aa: CASSPQGTLNTEAFF
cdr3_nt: TGTGCCAGCAGCCCGCAGGGGACCCTGAACACTGAAGCTTTCTTT

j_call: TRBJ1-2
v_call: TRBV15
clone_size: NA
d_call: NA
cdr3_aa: CATSNGQYYGYTF
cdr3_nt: TGTGCCACCAGCAATGGACAATACTATGGCTACACCTTC

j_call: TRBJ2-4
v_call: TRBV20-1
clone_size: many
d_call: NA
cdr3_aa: CSAGEYIQYF
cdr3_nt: TGCAGTGCTGGCGAGTACATTCAGTACTTC

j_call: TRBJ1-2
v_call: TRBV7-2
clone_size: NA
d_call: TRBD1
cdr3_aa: CASSFPDRVDGYTF
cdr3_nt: TGTGCCAGCAGCTTTCCGGACAGGGTCGACGGCTACACCTTC

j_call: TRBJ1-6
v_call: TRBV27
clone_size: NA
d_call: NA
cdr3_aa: CASRVQGNNSPLHF
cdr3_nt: TGTGCCAGCAGAGTACAGGGAAACAATTCACCCCTCCACTTT

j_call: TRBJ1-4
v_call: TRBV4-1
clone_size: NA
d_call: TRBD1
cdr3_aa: CASSPTGTGGEKLFF
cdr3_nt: TGCGCCAGCAGCCCGACCGGGACAGGGGGAGAAAAACTGTTTTTT

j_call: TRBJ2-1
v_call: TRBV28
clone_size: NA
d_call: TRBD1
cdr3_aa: CASRRTGLNEQFF
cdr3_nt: TGTGCCAGCCGCCGGACAGGGTTGAATGAGCAGTTCTTC

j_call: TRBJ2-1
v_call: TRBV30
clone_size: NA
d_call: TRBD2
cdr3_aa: CAWATSGTRNEQFF
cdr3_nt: TGTGCCTGGGCGACTAGCGGGACACGGAATGAGCAGTTCTTC

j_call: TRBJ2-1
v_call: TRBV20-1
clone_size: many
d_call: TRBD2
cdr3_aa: CSARVSGLRLAGGGYNEQFF
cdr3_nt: TGCAGTGCTAGAGTTTCAGGGCTGCGACTAGCGGGAGGAGGCTACAATGAGCAGTTCTTC